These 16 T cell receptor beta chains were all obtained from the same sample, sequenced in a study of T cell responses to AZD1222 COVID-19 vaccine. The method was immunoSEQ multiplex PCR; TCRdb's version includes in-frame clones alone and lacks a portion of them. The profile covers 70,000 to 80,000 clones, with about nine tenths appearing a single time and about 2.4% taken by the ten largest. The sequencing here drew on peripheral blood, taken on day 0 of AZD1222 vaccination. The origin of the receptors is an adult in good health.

Here the CDR3 reads CAWSFTGAGDTQYF. The CDR3 bases are TGTGCCTGGAGTTTCACAGGGGCTGGCGATACGCAGTATTTT. The chain is built from TRBV30 and TRBJ2-3, with 7 positions matching TRBD1. The V gene end was trimmed by 2 bases and the J gene end by 6 bases; junction bases not matched to a gene: 8. The CDR3 extends over 14 amino acids. The germline V gene encodes CDR1 GTSNPN and CDR2 SVGIG (reference sequence).

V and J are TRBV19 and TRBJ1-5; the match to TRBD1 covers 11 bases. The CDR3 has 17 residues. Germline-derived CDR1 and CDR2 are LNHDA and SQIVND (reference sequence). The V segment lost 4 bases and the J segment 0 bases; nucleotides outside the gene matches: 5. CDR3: CASSTRDRGYSNQPQHF. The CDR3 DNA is TGTGCCAGTAGTACCCGGGACAGGGGGTATAGCAATCAGCCCCAGCATTTT.

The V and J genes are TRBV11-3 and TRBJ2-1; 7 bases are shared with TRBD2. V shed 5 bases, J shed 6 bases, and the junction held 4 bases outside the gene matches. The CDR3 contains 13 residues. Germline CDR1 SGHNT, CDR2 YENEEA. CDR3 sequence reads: CASSEGTTNEQFF. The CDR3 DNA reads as TGTGCCAGCAGCGAAGGGACTACCAATGAGCAGTTCTTC.

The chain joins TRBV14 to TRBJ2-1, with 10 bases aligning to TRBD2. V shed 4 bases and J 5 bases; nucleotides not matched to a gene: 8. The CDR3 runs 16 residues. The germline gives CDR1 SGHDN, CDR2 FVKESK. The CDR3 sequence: CASSPIAGGADNEQFF. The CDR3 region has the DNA TGTGCCAGCAGCCCCATAGCGGGAGGTGCCGACAATGAGCAGTTCTTC. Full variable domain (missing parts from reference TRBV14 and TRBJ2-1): EAGVTQFPSHSVIEKGQTVTLRCDPISGHDNLYWYRRVMGKEIKFLLHFVKESKQDESGMPNNRFLAERTGGTYSTLKVQPAELEDSGVYFCASSPIAGGADNEQFFGPGTRLTVL.

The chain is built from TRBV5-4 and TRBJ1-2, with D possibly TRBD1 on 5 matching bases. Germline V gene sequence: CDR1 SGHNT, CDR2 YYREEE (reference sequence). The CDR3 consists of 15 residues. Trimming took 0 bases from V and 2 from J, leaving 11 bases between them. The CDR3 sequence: CASSLDQQDNYGYTF. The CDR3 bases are TGTGCCAGCAGCTTGGACCAACAGGACAACTATGGCTACACCTTC.

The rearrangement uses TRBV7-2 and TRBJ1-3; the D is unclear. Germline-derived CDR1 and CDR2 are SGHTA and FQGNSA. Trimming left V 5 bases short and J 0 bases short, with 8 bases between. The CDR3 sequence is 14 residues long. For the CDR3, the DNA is TGTGCCAGCAGCCCACCCTTCTCTGGAAACACCATATATTTT. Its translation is CASSPPFSGNTIYF.

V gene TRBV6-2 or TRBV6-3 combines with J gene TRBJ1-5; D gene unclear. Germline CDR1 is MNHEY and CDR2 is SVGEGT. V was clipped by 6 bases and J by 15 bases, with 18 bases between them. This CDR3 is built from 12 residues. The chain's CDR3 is CASSEARLVLHF. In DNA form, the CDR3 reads TGTGCCAGCAGCGAGGCACGGCTTGTCCTGCATTTT.

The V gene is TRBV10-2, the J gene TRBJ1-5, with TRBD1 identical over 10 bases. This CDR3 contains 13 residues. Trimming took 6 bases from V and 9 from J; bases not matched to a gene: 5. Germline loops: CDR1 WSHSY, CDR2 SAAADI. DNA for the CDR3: TGCGCCAGCAGGGGACAGGGGAAGGGGCCCCAGCATTTT. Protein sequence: CASRGQGKGPQHF.

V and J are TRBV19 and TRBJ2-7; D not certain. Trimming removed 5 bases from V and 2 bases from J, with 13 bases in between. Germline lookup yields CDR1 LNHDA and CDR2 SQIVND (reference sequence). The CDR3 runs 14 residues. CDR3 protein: CASSPRVFAYEQYF. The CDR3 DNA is TGTGCCAGTAGTCCCCGGGTTTTCGCCTACGAGCAGTACTTC.

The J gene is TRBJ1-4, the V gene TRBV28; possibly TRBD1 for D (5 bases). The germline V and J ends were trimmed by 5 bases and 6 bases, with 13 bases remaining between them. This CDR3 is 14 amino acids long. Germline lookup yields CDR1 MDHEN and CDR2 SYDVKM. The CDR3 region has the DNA TGTGCCAGCAGTGTCCGGGACGGGTATGAAAAACTGTTTTTT. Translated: CASSVRDGYEKLFF.

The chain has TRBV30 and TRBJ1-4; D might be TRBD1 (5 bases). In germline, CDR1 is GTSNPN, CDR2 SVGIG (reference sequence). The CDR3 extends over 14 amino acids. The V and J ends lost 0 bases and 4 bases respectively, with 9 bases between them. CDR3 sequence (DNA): TGTGCCTGGAGTGTAGACAGCCTTAATGAAAAACTGTTTTTT. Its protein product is CAWSVDSLNEKLFF. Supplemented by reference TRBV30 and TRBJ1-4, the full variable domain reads SQTIHQWPATLVQPVGSPLSLECTVEGTSNPNLYWYRQAAGRGLQLLFYSVGIGQISSEVPQNLSASRPQDRQFILSSKKLLLSDSGFYLCAWSVDSLNEKLFFGSGTQLSVL.

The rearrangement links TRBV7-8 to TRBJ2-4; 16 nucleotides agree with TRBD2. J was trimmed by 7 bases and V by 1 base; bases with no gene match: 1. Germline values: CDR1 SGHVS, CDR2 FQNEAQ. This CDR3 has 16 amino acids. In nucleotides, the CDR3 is TGTGCCAGCAGCTTAGGGGGACTAGCGGGAGGGAACATTCAGTACTTC. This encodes CASSLGGLAGGNIQYF. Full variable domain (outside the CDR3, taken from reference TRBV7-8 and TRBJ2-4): GAGVSQSPRYKVAKRGQDVALRCDPISGHVSLFWYQQALGQGPEFLTYFQNEAQLDKSGLPSDRFFAERPEGSVSTLKIQRTQQEDSAVYLCASSLGGLAGGNIQYFGAGTRLSVL.

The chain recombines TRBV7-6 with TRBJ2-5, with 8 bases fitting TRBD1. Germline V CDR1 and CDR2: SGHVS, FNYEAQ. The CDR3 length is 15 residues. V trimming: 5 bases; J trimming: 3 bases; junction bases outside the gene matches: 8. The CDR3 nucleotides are TGTGCCAGCAGCCGCGGACAGGGCCCCGAAGAGACCCAGTACTTC. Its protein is CASSRGQGPEETQYF.

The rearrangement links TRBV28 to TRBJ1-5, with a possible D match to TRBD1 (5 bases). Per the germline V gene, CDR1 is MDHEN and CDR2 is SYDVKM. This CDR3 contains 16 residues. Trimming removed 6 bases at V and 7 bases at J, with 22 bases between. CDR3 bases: TGTGCCAGCAGCCAACCGGGGGGGTCCTCGGGGCAGCCCCAGCATTTT. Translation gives CASSQPGGSSGQPQHF.

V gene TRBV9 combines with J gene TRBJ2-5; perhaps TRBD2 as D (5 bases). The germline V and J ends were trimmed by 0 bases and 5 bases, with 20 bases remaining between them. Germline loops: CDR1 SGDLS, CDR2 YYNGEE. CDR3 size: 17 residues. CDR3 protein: CASSVGRSRAWSETQYF. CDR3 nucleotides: TGTGCCAGCAGCGTAGGTCGGTCGCGGGCGTGGTCGGAGACCCAGTACTTC. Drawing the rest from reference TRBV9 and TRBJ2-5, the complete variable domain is DSGVTQTPKHLITATGQRVTLRCSPRSGDLSVYWYQQSLDQGLQFLIQYYNGEERAKGNILERFSAQQFPDLHSELNLSSLELGDSALYFCASSVGRSRAWSETQYFGPGTRLLVL.

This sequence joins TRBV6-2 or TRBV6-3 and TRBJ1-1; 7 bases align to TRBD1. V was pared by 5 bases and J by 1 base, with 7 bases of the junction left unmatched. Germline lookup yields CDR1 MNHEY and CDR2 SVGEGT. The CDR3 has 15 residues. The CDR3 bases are TGTGCCAGCAGTGACCCGGACAGGAAGAACACTGAAGCTTTCTTT. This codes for CASSDPDRKNTEAFF.